Listed below are T cell receptor beta chains from one sample, sequenced in a study of beta chain features in type 1 diabetes. Libraries were prepared by immunoSEQ multiplex PCR; TCRdb keeps only in-frame clonotypes and omits some of them. The sample lists hundreds of thousands of clones; 13% were seen once. Sequences were obtained from naive CD4+ T cells from blood. The source of these receptors is a man younger than 35 with type 1 diabetes. CDR3s include the opening cysteine and the closing phenylalanine or tryptophan. D genes are given only for firm matches. Clone size appears in some rows only: once, few, many, or a class for an expanded clone.

few | TRBJ2-1 | . | TRBV7-9 | CASTTVRDNNEQFF | TGTGCCAGCACCACAGTCAGGGATAACAATGAGCAGTTCTTC
. | TRBJ2-5 | . | TRBV28 | CASSFAGEAGETQYF | TGTGCCAGCAGTTTTGCAGGAGAGGCCGGTGAGACCCAGTACTTC
. | TRBJ1-1 | TRBD1 | TRBV10-3 | CAIIPDRGDEAFF | TGTGCCATCATCCCGGACAGGGGTGACGAAGCTTTCTTT
few | TRBJ2-1 | TRBD2 | TRBV5-1 | CASKRLAGLDEQFF | TGCGCCAGTAAAAGGCTAGCGGGCCTCGATGAGCAGTTCTTC
. | TRBJ2-5 | TRBD2 | TRBV30 | CAWRRGGLETQYF | TGTGCCTGGAGGCGGGGGGGCTTAGAGACCCAGTACTTC
. | TRBJ2-5 | . | TRBV5-8 | CASSFGIGVGSETQYF | TGTGCCAGCAGCTTCGGGATCGGGGTCGGTTCAGAGACCCAGTACTTC
. | TRBJ1-2 | . | TRBV5-1 | CASSLLDSLYGYTF | TGCGCCAGCAGCTTGTTGGACAGCCTCTATGGCTACACCTTC
few | TRBJ2-6 | . | TRBV7-9 | CASSKSGVSGANVLTF | TGTGCCAGCAGCAAATCGGGGGTCTCTGGGGCCAACGTCCTGACTTTC
few | TRBJ2-1 | TRBD1 | TRBV4-1 | CASSQQTPGQGINEQFF | TGCGCCAGCAGCCAACAAACGCCGGGACAGGGGATCAATGAGCAGTTCTTC
few | TRBJ2-1 | . | TRBV30 | CAWSVGGASANEQFF | TGTGCCTGGAGTGTGGGCGGGGCCTCCGCGAATGAGCAGTTCTTC
. | TRBJ2-5 | . | TRBV7-8 | CASSLRPLQETQYF | TGTGCCAGCAGCTTAAGACCTCTCCAAGAGACCCAGTACTTC
. | TRBJ1-2 | . | TRBV30 | CAWSRFGYTF | TGTGCCTGGAGTCGCTTTGGCTACACCTTC
many | TRBJ1-6 | TRBD1 | TRBV4-1 | CASSQASPRDRGSPLHF | TGCGCCAGCAGCCAAGCCAGTCCCCGGGACAGGGGATCACCCCTCCACTTT
. | TRBJ2-3 | TRBD2 | TRBV29-1 | CSVQPGLGRDTQYF | TGCAGCGTACAGCCGGGACTAGGAAGAGATACGCAGTATTTT
few | TRBJ1-5 | . | TRBV2 | CASSTGQPQHF | TGTGCCAGCAGTACGGGCCAGCCCCAGCATTTT
. | TRBJ2-7 | . | TRBV5-1 | CASSLGSGSYEQYF | TGCGCCAGCAGCTTGGGATCTGGATCCTACGAGCAGTACTTC
few | TRBJ2-5 | TRBD2 | TRBV14 | CASSPGLAGGRQETQYF | TGTGCCAGCAGCCCGGGACTAGCGGGGGGACGGCAAGAGACCCAGTACTTC
. | TRBJ1-1 | . | TRBV4-1 | CASSQLPGPAVTEAFF | TGCGCCAGCAGCCAACTTCCGGGACCTGCGGTCACTGAAGCTTTCTTT
few | TRBJ2-6 | . | TRBV5-4 | CASSLGDTSGANVLTF | TGTGCCAGCAGCTTGGGAGACACAAGTGGGGCCAACGTCCTGACTTTC
. | TRBJ2-6 | . | TRBV21-1 | CASSPQGPAALNLETNVLTF | TGTGCCAGCAGCCCTCAAGGTCCGGCGGCCCTCAACTTGGAGACCAACGTCCTGACTTTC
few | TRBJ1-6 | . | TRBV6-5 | CASSSPGPLHF | TGTGCCAGCAGTTCCCCGGGACCCCTCCACTTT
. | TRBJ2-1 | . | TRBV6-5 | CASSYWPSSYNEQFF | TGTGCCAGCAGTTACTGGCCGAGCTCCTACAATGAGCAGTTCTTC
few | TRBJ2-1 | TRBD2 | TRBV5-4 | CASSSPERGGWNEQFF | TGTGCCAGCTCCTCCCCGGAGCGGGGGGGTTGGAATGAGCAGTTCTTC
. | TRBJ2-4 | . | TRBV19 | CASSLEVQAKNIQYF | TGTGCCAGTAGTCTGGAGGTACAAGCCAAAAACATTCAGTACTTC
. | TRBJ1-2 | . | TRBV29-1 | CSGYREGYTF | TGCAGCGGCTACAGGGAAGGCTACACCTTC
few | TRBJ2-7 | . | TRBV5-1 | CASSNDKSYEQYF | TGCGCCAGCAGCAACGACAAGTCCTACGAGCAGTACTTC
. | TRBJ2-7 | . | TRBV28 | CASRPPGAGGHEQYF | TGTGCCAGCAGGCCCCCCGGGGCAGGCGGCCACGAGCAGTACTTC
. | TRBJ1-2 | . | TRBV25-1 | CASNPGYNYGYTF | TGTGCCAGCAATCCGGGGTATAACTATGGCTACACCTTC
few | TRBJ2-7 | TRBD1 | TRBV30 | CAWRTGISSYEQYF | TGTGCCTGGAGGACAGGGATCAGCTCCTACGAGCAGTACTTC
. | TRBJ2-7 | TRBD1 | TRBV5-1 | CASSPDRDEQYF | TGCGCCAGCAGCCCGGACAGGGACGAGCAGTACTTC
. | TRBJ2-5 | . | TRBV7-3 | CASSSGFYGETQYF | TGTGCCAGCAGCTCCGGGTTCTATGGGGAGACCCAGTACTTC
few | TRBJ1-1 | . | TRBV2 | CASSDPGPLNTEAFF | TGTGCCAGCAGTGATCCGGGCCCCTTGAACACTGAAGCTTTCTTT
many | TRBJ2-1 | . | TRBV5-1 | CASSLADEQFF | TGCGCCAGCAGCTTGGCCGATGAGCAGTTCTTC
. | TRBJ2-3 | . | TRBV30 | CAWRKAGHGGDTQYF | TGTGCCTGGCGAAAAGCGGGTCACGGTGGGGATACGCAGTATTTT
. | TRBJ2-5 | . | TRBV30 | CAWELQEAETQYF | TGTGCCTGGGAGCTTCAGGAAGCGGAGACCCAGTACTTC
. | TRBJ1-6 | . | TRBV9 | CASSVDGALRGNSPLHF | TGTGCCAGCAGCGTAGACGGTGCCCTCCGGGGTAATTCACCCCTCCACTTT
. | TRBJ1-1 | . | TRBV5-6 | CASSRWAGNTEAFF | TGTGCCAGCAGCCGGTGGGCAGGGAACACTGAAGCTTTCTTT
few | TRBJ2-3 | . | TRBV29-1 | CSALTEGDTQYF | TGCAGCGCCCTGACAGAAGGAGATACGCAGTATTTT